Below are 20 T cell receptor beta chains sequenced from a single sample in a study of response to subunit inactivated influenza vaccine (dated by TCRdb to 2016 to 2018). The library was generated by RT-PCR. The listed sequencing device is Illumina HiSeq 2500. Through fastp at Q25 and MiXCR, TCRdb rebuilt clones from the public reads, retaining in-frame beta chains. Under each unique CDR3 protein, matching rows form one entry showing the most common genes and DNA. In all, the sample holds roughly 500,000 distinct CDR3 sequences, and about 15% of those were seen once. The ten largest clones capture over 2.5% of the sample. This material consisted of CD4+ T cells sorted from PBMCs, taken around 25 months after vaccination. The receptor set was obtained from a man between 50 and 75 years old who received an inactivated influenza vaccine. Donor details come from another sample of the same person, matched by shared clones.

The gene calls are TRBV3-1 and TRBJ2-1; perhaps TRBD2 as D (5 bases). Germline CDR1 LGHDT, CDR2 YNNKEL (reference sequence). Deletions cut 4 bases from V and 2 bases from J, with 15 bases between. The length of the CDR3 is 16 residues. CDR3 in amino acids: CASSRLSGSPYNEQFF. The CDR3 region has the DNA TGTGCCAGCAGCCGACTATCCGGCAGCCCCTACAATGAGCAGTTCTTC.

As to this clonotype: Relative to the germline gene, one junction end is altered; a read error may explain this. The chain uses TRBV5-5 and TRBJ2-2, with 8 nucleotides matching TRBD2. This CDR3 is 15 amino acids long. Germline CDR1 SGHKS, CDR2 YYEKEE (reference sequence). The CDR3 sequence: CASSSIAGKGGALFF. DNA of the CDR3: TGTGCCAGCAGTTCTATAGCGGGGAAGGGCGGGGCGCTGTTTTTT.

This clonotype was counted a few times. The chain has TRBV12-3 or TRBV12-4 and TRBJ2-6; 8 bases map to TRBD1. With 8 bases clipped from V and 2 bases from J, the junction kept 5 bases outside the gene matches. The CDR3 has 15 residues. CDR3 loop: CASRDRSTGANVLTF. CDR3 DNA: TGTGCCAGCCGGGACAGGAGTACTGGGGCCAACGTCCTGACTTTC.

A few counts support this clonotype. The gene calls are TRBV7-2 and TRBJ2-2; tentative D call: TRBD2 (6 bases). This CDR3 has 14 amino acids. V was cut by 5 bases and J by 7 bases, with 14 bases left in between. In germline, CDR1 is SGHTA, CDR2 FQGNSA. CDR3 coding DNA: TGTGCCAGCAGCAGCACTAGCATAAGCGGGGAGCTGTTTTTT. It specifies CASSSTSISGELFF.

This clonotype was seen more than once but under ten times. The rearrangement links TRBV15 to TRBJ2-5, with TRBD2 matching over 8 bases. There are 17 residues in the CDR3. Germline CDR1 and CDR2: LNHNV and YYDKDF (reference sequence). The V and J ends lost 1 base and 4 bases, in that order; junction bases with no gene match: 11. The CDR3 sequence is CATSRVYGGLVGETQYF. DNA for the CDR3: TGTGCCACCAGCAGAGTATACGGGGGACTAGTTGGAGAGACCCAGTACTTC.

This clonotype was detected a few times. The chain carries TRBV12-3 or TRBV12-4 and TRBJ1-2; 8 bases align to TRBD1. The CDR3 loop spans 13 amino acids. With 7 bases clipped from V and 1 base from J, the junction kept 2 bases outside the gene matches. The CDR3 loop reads CASTTGDNYGYTF. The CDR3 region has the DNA TGTGCCAGCACGACAGGGGATAACTATGGCTACACCTTC.

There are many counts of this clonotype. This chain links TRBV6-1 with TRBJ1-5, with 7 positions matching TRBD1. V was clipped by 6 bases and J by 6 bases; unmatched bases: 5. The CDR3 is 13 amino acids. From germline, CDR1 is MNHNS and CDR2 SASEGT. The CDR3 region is CASSQGVSQPQHF. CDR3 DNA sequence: TGTGCCAGCAGCCAGGGGGTTAGTCAGCCCCAGCATTTT.

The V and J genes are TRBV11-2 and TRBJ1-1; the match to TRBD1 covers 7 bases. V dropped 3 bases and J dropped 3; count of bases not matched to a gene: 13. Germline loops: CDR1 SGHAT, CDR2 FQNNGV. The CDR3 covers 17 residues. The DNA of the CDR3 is TGTGCCAGCAGCTTTATGTTCTCACAGGGGCCCTACACTGAAGCTTTCTTT. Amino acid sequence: CASSFMFSQGPYTEAFF.

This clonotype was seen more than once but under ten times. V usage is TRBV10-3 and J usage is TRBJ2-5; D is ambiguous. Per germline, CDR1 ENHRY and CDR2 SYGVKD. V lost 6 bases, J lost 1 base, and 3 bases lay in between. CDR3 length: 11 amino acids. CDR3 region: CAIRSQETQYF. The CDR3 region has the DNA TGTGCCATCAGATCCCAAGAGACCCAGTACTTC.

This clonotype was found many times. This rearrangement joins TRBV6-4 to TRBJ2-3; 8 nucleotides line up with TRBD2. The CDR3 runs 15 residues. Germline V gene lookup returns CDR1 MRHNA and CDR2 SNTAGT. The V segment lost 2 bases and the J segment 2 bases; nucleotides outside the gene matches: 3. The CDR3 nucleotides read TGTGCCAGCAGTGACGCGGGGGGCCCCACAGATACGCAGTATTTT. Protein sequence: CASSDAGGPTDTQYF.

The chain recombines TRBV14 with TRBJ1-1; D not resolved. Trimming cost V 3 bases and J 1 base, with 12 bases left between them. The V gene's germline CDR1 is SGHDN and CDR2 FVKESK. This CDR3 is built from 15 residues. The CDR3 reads CASSHLGMRNTEAFF. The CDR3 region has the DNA TGTGCCAGCAGCCATTTAGGGATGCGGAACACTGAAGCTTTCTTT.

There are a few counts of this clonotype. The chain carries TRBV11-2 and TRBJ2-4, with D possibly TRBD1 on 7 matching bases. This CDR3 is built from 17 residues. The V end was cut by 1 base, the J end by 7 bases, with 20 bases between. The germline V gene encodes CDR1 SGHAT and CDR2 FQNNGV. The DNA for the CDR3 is TGTGCCAGCAGCTTAGTACAAGCAGGGGGGAACAGGAACATTCAGTACTTC. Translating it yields CASSLVQAGGNRNIQYF.

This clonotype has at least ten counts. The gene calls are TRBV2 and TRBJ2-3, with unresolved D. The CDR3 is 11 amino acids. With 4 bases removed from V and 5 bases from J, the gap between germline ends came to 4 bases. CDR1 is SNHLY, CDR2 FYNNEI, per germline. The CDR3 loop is CASSGGDTQYF. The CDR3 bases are TGTGCCAGCAGTGGGGGAGATACGCAGTATTTT. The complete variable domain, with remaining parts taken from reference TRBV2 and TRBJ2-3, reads EPEVTQTPSHQVTQMGQEVILRCVPISNHLYFYWYRQILGQKVEFLVSFYNNEISEKSEIFDDQFSVERPDGSNFTLKIRSTKLEDSAMYFCASSGGDTQYFGPGTRLTVL.

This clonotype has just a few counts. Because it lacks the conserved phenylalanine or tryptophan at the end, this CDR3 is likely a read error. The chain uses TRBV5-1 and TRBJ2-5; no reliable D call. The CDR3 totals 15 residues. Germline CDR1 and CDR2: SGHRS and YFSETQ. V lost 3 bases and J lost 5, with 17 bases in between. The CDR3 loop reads CASSSTDPVRETQYL. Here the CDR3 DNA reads TGCGCCAGCAGCTCAACGGACCCGGTGAGGGAGACCCAGTACCTC.

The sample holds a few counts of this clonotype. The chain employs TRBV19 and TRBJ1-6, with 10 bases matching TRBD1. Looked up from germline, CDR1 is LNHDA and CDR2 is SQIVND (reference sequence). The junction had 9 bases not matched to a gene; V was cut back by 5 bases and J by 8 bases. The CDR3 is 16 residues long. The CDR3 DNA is TGTGCCAGTAGTCGCCGACGGGACAGGGGTCATTCACCCCTCCACTTT. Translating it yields CASSRRRDRGHSPLHF.

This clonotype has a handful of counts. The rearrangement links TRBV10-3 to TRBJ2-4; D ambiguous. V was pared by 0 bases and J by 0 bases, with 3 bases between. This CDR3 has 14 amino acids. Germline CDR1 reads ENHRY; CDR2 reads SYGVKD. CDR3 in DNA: TGTGCCATCAGTGAGTCCAAAGCCAAAAACATTCAGTACTTC. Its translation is CAISESKAKNIQYF.

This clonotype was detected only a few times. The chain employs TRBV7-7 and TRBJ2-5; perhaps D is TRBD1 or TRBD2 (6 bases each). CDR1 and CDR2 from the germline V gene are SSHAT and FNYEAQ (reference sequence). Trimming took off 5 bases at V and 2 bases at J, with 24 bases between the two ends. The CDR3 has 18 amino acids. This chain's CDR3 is CASSRNPPRGGFQETQYF. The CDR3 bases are TGTGCCAGCAGCCGAAACCCCCCTAGAGGGGGGTTTCAAGAGACCCAGTACTTC.

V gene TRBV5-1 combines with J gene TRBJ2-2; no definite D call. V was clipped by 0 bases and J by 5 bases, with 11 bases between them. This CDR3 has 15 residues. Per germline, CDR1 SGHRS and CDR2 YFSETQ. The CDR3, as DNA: TGCGCCAGCAGCTTGGCCGGGCTGGTGACCGGGGAGCTGTTTTTT. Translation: CASSLAGLVTGELFF.

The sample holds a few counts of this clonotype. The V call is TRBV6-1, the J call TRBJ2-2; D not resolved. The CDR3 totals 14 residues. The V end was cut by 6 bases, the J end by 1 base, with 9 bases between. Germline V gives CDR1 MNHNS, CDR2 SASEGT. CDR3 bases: TGTGCCAGCAGCCCCAACAGGAACACCGGGGAGCTGTTTTTT. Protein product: CASSPNRNTGELFF.

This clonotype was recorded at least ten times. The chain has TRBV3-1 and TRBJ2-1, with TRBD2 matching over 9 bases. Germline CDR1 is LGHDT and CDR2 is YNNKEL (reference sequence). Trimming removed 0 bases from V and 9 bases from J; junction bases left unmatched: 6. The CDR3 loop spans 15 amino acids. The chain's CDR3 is CASSQDGGGALEQFF. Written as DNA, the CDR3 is TGTGCCAGCAGCCAAGATGGCGGGGGGGCACTTGAGCAGTTCTTC.